The sequence of this T cell receptor (beta chain) was determined in a study of OX40 agonist ivuxolimab in advanced cancers. The protocol was immunoSEQ multiplex PCR, while the TCRdb copy is restricted to in-frame clones and leaves out a portion. This table has about 66,000 clones, about 90% appearing once. Trimming left V 6 bases short and J 5 bases short, with 11 bases between. The CDR3 totals 13 residues. In germline, CDR1 is SGHDN, CDR2 FVKESK. The chain is built from TRBV14 and TRBJ2-1; no firm D call. The material sequenced was CD4+ or CD8+ T cells sorted from blood, taken in a trial of the OX40 agonist ivuxolimab. This clonotype was obtained from an adult with an advanced solid tumor such as melanoma, head and neck, liver or kidney cancer. DNA for the CDR3: TGTGCCAGCAGACCTACGGCCAACAATGAGCAGTTCTTC. It specifies CASRPTANNEQFF.